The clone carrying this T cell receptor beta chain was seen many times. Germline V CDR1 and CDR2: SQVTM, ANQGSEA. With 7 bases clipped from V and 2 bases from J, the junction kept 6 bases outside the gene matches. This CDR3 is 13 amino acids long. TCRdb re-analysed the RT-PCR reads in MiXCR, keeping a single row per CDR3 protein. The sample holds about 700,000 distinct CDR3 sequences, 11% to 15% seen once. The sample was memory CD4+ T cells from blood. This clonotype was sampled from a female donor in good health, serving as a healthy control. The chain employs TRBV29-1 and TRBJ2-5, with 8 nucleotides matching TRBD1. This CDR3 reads CSATGDLQETQYF. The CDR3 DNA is TGCAGCGCGACAGGGGACCTACAAGAGACCCAGTACTTC.